The source of this TCR beta chain is a study of identical twins (dated by TCRdb to the mid-2010s). About the investigation overall: To test whether fetal clonotypes persist, this study deep-sequenced TCR alpha and beta repertoires from monozygotic twins, from unrelated adults of various ages, and from cord blood. To rule out contamination, the twin experiments were replicated at different times with different library preparation protocols. Results and caveats for the whole study, not just this receptor: Invariant T cells such as MAIT and iNKT could partly confound zero-insertion analyses, although diverse VJ usage argued against such confounding for most clonotypes. Recombination models systematically underestimated out-of-frame TCR alpha sharing in monozygotic twins but agreed with sharing between unrelated individuals. Excess twin sharing in beta out-of-frame sequences was weaker because fewer shared sequences lowered the signal-to-noise ratio. Fewer insertions were carried by abundant cord blood beta clonotypes; a weaker similar trend was observed in young adult naive repertoires, while no such trend was observed in memory repertoires. Compared with coincidental sharing between unrelated individuals, out-of-frame TCR alpha sequences shared between twins showed an excess of sequences with low generation probability. Because the same donors could not be followed over many years, the conclusions relied on cross-sectional statistical analysis.

Every donor in the study was a healthy Caucasian. The twin cohort consisted of three pairs of female monozygotic twins, all aged roughly 18 to 29 years. CD4+ and CD8+ T cell populations were isolated with positive isolation kits from Invitrogen. The receptor library was made with 5' RACE. The reads were generated on an Illumina HiSeq 2000. Template switching added a universal primer binding site, and the final cDNA carried a unique molecular identifier that allowed TCR cDNA molecules to be counted accurately. Specific primers in the conserved constant-segment region were used to synthesize first-strand cDNA for TCR alpha and beta chains. Each cDNA library was double barcoded, with a SMART-Mk sample barcode plus Illumina barcodes, to control for contamination. Two successive PCR steps introduced TruSeq adapter sequences along with Illumina sample barcodes. The Illumina HiSeq platform was used with custom primers to sequence TCR alpha and beta cDNA libraries. As for the original processing: MiGEC was used to process raw reads and extract unique molecular identifiers, and MiXCR was used to find CDR3 positions. For each individual, recombination models were inferred using an EM algorithm with the repgenHMM and IGoR tools. Shared clonotype analysis was performed with the tcR package in R, normalizing sharing by the product of cloneset sizes. To study raw recombination free of thymic and clonal selection effects, out-of-frame nonproductive sequences were analyzed. TCRdb reworked the public reads: Q25 trimming with fastp, MiXCR clone assembly, productive beta chains retained. Rows are combined by CDR3 protein, so each entry shows the most common genes and DNA. The V and J calls come from TCRdb's annotation, not from the publication. The sample has about 460,000 distinct CDR3 sequences on record, 13% to 15% of them singletons. 0.5% to 0.65% of the sample goes to the ten largest clones.

V is pared back by 5 bases and J by 2 bases, with 21 bases lying between the germline termini. Inclusive of the bounding cysteine and phenylalanine, the CDR3 is 17 residues long. The sequence is cut down to CDR3 DNA, 51 bases in frame from base 1. Points on this clonotype: It has no known antigen specificity. No base quality values were provided; no much bigger clone lies one nucleotide off.

The sample also formed part of further work on yellow fever vaccine responses in identical twins. The second study reports: The authors reported that the T cell response to vaccination in identical twins appeared partly convergent and partly personalized. The study precisely tracked vaccine-responding T cell clones in identical twins.

The chain is assembled from TRBV12-3 or TRBV12-4 and TRBJ2-5, and TRBD1 may be the D gene, going by 7 matching bases. The sequence was collected from a young woman in good health. Source material: CD4+ T cells sorted from blood. CDR3 loop: CASSRNTGAAGQETQYF. The nucleotides read TGTGCCAGCAGTAGAAATACAGGGGCGGCGGGACAAGAGACCCAGTACTTC.